These 5 T cell receptor beta chains share one sample of origin, sequenced in a study of blood T cell repertoires in COVID-19 (dated by TCRdb to the early 2020s). The method behind the library was the immunoSEQ multiplex PCR assay. What TCRdb holds here is the immuneACCESS table cut down to in-frame rearrangements. Part of the clones is not present; checked against another copy, under half of the missing clones reflect an unresolved V gene, and the others are unexplained. Here the sample has 120,000 to 150,000 clones; 84% occur a single time. The ten largest clones capture roughly 3.9% of the sample. Sample: PBMCs or T cells enriched from blood (not recorded which). Every receptor here comes from a man aged 50 to 59 in a cohort exposed to, infected with or recovered from COVID-19 (not recorded which).

A single count supports this clone. The chain recombines TRBV5-1 with TRBJ2-3, with 9 bases that match TRBD2. The junction had 5 bases not matched to a gene; V was cut back by 6 bases and J by 0 bases. Germline CDR1 SGHRS, CDR2 YFSETQ. This CDR3 region has 15 residues. The CDR3 spells CASKGSGRSTDTQYF. The CDR3 DNA follows: TGCGCCAGCAAAGGTAGCGGGAGAAGCACAGATACGCAGTATTTT.

This clone was found once. This chain links TRBV4-1 with TRBJ2-7, with D possibly TRBD2 on 5 matching bases. V gave up 1 base and J gave up 6 bases, with 10 bases separating them. The CDR3 has 13 residues. CDR1 is MGHRA and CDR2 is YSYEKL in the germline V gene. This CDR3 is CASSQGSGSEQYF. The CDR3 coding sequence is TGCGCCAGCAGCCAAGGGTCGGGATCCGAGCAGTACTTC.

The gene calls are TRBV6-5 and TRBJ1-3; D ambiguous. Germline V gives CDR1 MNHEY, CDR2 SVGAGI. The CDR3 sequence is 13 residues long. V shed 2 bases and J shed 4 bases, with 6 bases lying between them. The CDR3 DNA sequence: TGTGCCAGCAGTTACATAGCAGGAAACACCATATATTTT. Translated, it gives CASSYIAGNTIYF.

This clone came up once. The chain employs TRBV30 and TRBJ2-7; 9 bases match TRBD2. This CDR3 region has 16 residues. Germline CDR1 is GTSNPN and CDR2 is SVGIG (reference sequence). The V gene end was trimmed by 1 base and the J gene end by 4 bases; junction bases not matched to a gene: 11. The CDR3, as DNA: TGTGCCTGGAGTGCACCGGGTAGCGGGAGCATGTACGAGCAGTACTTC. Translated: CAWSAPGSGSMYEQYF.

This clone showed up just once. V is TRBV14 and J is TRBJ2-5, with TRBD1 as a possible D gene (6 bases). This CDR3 is 12 amino acids long. V lost 0 bases and J 9 bases, leaving 8 bases between the germline ends. Germline V CDR1 and CDR2: SGHDN, FVKESK. The CDR3 loop reads CASSQERTAQYF. The CDR3 DNA is TGTGCCAGCAGCCAAGAGAGGACAGCCCAGTACTTC.